A selection of T cell receptor beta chains follows, all from one sample in a study of blood T cell repertoires in COVID-19. Measured with immunoSEQ multiplex PCR; TCRdb has only the in-frame clones, and not every one. The sample carries some 68,000 clones, roughly nine tenths recorded once. Sequencing was performed on peripheral blood. The receptors stem from a woman between 50 and 59 years old with COVID-19, enrolled during active disease. The CDR3 runs from the conserved cysteine through the conserved F or W. Fields, in order: clone size, D gene, V gene, CDR3 length, J gene, CDR3 protein, CDR3 DNA. D genes are given only for firm matches. Clone size is stated in some rows and not others, as once, few, many or a class when expanded.

>.|.|TRBV14|14|TRBJ1-1
CASSQDSLRPKAFF
TGTGCCAGCAGCCAGGACAGCTTGCGCCCTAAAGCTTTCTTT
>.|TRBD2|TRBV27|15|TRBJ2-3
CASSTPGLATDTQYF
TGTGCCAGCAGTACCCCGGGACTAGCAACAGATACGCAGTATTTT
>.|.|TRBV6-6|16|TRBJ2-1
CASSYSEGGSYNEQFF
TGTGCCAGCAGTTACTCAGAAGGGGGCTCCTACAATGAGCAGTTCTTC
>once|.|TRBV28|14|TRBJ2-2
CASSPGTTTGELFF
TGTGCCAGCAGCCCCGGGACAACGACCGGGGAGCTGTTTTTT
>.|.|TRBV28|15|TRBJ2-1
CASSLSGYSYNEQFF
TGTGCCAGCAGTCTTAGCGGATACTCCTACAATGAGCAGTTCTTC
>.|TRBD1|TRBV19|15|TRBJ1-6
CASSMGQGGNSPLHF
TGTGCCAGTAGTATGGGACAGGGGGGTAATTCACCCCTCCACTTT
>few|TRBD2|TRBV29-1|14|TRBJ2-1
CSVARLAGRREQFF
TGCAGCGTTGCACGCCTAGCGGGAAGACGTGAGCAGTTCTTC
>.|TRBD2|TRBV7-9|15|TRBJ2-7
CASSERSGGTYEQYF
TGTGCCAGCAGCGAGCGTAGCGGGGGAACCTACGAGCAGTACTTC
>.|.|TRBV12-5|12|TRBJ2-1
CASGRTDNEQFF
TGTGCTAGTGGTCGCACGGACAATGAGCAGTTCTTC
>few|.|TRBV24-1|14|TRBJ2-2
CATSGTPNTGELFF
TGTGCCACCAGCGGGACACCTAACACCGGGGAGCTGTTTTTT
>once|.|TRBV5-4|16|TRBJ2-1
CASSLGGTVSYNEQFF
TGTGCCAGCAGCTTAGGAGGAACAGTCTCCTACAATGAGCAGTTCTTC
>.|.|TRBV11-3|14|TRBJ2-1
CASSLAPPGNEQFF
TGTGCCAGCAGCTTAGCCCCCCCGGGGAATGAGCAGTTCTTC
>.|TRBD2|TRBV7-2|16|TRBJ2-1
CASSPEVAGGRNEQFF
TGTGCCAGCAGCCCCGAGGTAGCGGGAGGACGCAATGAGCAGTTCTTC
>few|.|TRBV21-1|16|TRBJ2-7
CASSPEKGGSGYEQYF
TGTGCCAGCAGCCCCGAGAAGGGGGGTAGCGGGTACGAGCAGTACTTC
>.|.|TRBV6-5|12|TRBJ1-5
CASRRPGEPQHF
TGTGCCAGCAGAAGGCCCGGGGAGCCCCAGCATTTT
>once|TRBD1|TRBV30|16|TRBJ1-6
CAWRQGWDFYNSPLHF
TGTGCCTGGAGACAGGGGTGGGATTTTTATAATTCACCCCTCCACTTT
>once|.|TRBV27|16|TRBJ2-7
CASSLMGDRPTYEQYF
TGTGCCAGCAGTTTAATGGGAGACAGGCCAACCTACGAGCAGTACTTC
>.|.|TRBV11-2|15|TRBJ2-7
CASSLMGHLTYEQYF
TGTGCCAGCAGCTTAATGGGACACCTGACCTACGAGCAGTACTTC
>.|.|TRBV14|15|TRBJ1-1
CASSPPGGANTEAFF
TGTGCCAGCAGCCCCCCTGGAGGAGCTAACACTGAAGCTTTCTTT
>.|.|TRBV29-1|13|TRBJ1-2
CSVDHLGGNGYTF
TGCAGCGTTGATCATCTCGGAGGGAATGGCTACACCTTC
>.|TRBD2|TRBV5-1|15|TRBJ2-5
CASSLEPSGEETQYF
TGCGCCAGCAGCTTGGAGCCTAGCGGAGAAGAGACCCAGTACTTC
>.|TRBD1|TRBV9|16|TRBJ1-4
CASSVDSGTGYEKLFF
TGTGCCAGCAGCGTGGACTCCGGGACAGGGTATGAAAAACTGTTTTTT
>.|.|TRBV6-5|14|TRBJ1-3
CASKEGWSGNTIYF
TGTGCCAGCAAGGAGGGATGGTCTGGAAACACCATATATTTT
>.|TRBD2|TRBV4-3|16|TRBJ2-7
CASSQDGSGRSREQYF
TGCGCCAGCAGCCAAGACGGCAGCGGGAGGTCCCGGGAGCAGTACTTC
>.|TRBD2|TRBV27|15|TRBJ2-7
CASSPYGGGVLEQYF
TGTGCCAGCAGTCCCTACGGGGGAGGGGTCCTAGAGCAGTACTTC
>.|.|TRBV7-2|14|TRBJ1-2
CASSLDPANYGYTF
TGTGCCAGCAGCTTAGATCCAGCTAACTATGGCTACACCTTC
>.|.|TRBV7-3|15|TRBJ2-5
CASSRQALFSETQYF
TGTGCCAGCAGCCGACAGGCCCTGTTTTCAGAGACCCAGTACTTC
>.|.|TRBV2|15|TRBJ2-2
CASKSLQGSGRELFF
TGTGCCAGCAAATCATTACAGGGATCTGGCAGGGAGCTGTTTTTT
>.|TRBD2|TRBV9|15|TRBJ2-1
CASSGSSGSSGEQFF
TGTGCCAGCAGCGGCTCTAGCGGGAGTTCAGGCGAGCAGTTCTTC
>.|.|TRBV19|11|TRBJ2-2
CASRRTGELFF
TGTGCCAGCCGGAGGACCGGGGAGCTGTTTTTT